The T cell receptor beta chain described here comes from a study of CD8 T cells in Susac syndrome. About the research overall: Among the Susac syndrome patients who underwent sequencing, roughly six had clinically active disease, while about 8 of them were in remission. General observations from the study: Clonal expansion was not seen in any Susac syndrome CD4+ T cell repertoire.

TCR beta sequencing covered blood CD8+ and CD4+ T cells. Of note for this clonotype: Its antigen is still unknown.

The V and J ends lost 3 bases and 7 bases respectively, with 12 bases between them. Looked up from germline, CDR1 is SQVTM and CDR2 is ANQGSEA. The CDR3 runs to 12 residues. Random hexamers were used to reverse transcribe 0.5 to 1 ug of RNA. TCRdb called the immunoSEQ multiplex PCR reads again in MiXCR, with one record for every CDR3 protein. This table holds over 120,000 distinct CDR3 sequences, about 95% found once. This sequence was found in a human donor with Susac syndrome. Sequencing was carried out using CD4+ T cells from PBMCs. The gene calls are TRBV29-1 and TRBJ1-2, with no clear D. The CDR3 nucleotides are TGCAGCGTTGACCTGGACCGCCTTGGCTACACCTTC. It specifies CSVDLDRLGYTF.